This TCR beta chain was sequenced in a study of somatic mutations in cytotoxic T cells in rheumatoid arthritis. Comment on this clone: Its antigen is undetermined.

Per the study methods: Matches to published virus-specific TCRB sequences were rare among patient CD8+ clones larger than 1%. TCRdb keeps only in-frame clones here, not all; method: immunoSEQ multiplex PCR. That table supplies the V and J calls and clone size; D and trimming were determined from the DNA. The profile shows several thousand clones, 80% to 85% of them singletons. The study's findings and limits: Exceedance of 20% of CD8+ cells by the largest CD8+ clone occurred in about an eighth of the 65 patients. Antigenic targets recognized by the expanded CD8+ clones remained undetermined.

This receptor was obtained from an adult with rheumatoid arthritis. Sequenced sample: CD8+ T cells sorted from blood.

CDR3 DNA sequence: TGTGCCAGCAGCCCGGGACGGGAGGGGGACTATGGCTACACCTTC. It specifies CASSPGREGDYGYTF. This rearrangement joins TRBV7-9 to TRBJ1-2, with TRBD1 as a possible D gene (6 bases). CDR3 length: 15 amino acids. The V end lost 5 bases, the J end lost 3 bases, and 16 bases lay between the germline ends. CDR1 and CDR2 (germline): SEHNR, FQNEAQ (reference sequence).